This is a list of T cell receptor beta chains from one sample in a study of CD8 T cells in Susac syndrome. From the immunoSEQ multiplex PCR reads, TCRdb called clonotypes with MiXCR, one entry per CDR3 protein. The table includes about 100,000 distinct CDR3 sequences, about 95% detected once. The source material was CD8+ T cells from PBMCs. Receptors were obtained from a human donor with Susac syndrome. The CDR3 runs from the conserved cysteine through the conserved F or W. Each record gives: clone size, V gene, D gene, J gene, CDR3 protein, CDR3 DNA. A D gene is named only where the DNA matches it firmly. The size field is filled for only some rows; it gives once, few, many or a size class.

.,TRBV3-1,.,TRBJ2-3,CASSQAAVTDTQYF,TGTGCCAGCAGCCAAGCGGCGGTCACAGATACGCAGTATTTT
.,TRBV2,.,TRBJ2-7,CASSDRSGTKPYEQYF,TGTGCCAGCAGTGATAGATCTGGGACCAAACCCTACGAGCAGTACTTC
.,TRBV29-1,.,TRBJ1-1,CSVEGRMGDTEAFF,TGCAGCGTTGAAGGACGCATGGGGGACACTGAAGCTTTCTTT
.,TRBV28,.,TRBJ1-2,CASSLVAASPYGYTF,TGTGCCAGCAGTTTGGTAGCGGCGTCTCCCTATGGCTACACCTTC
.,TRBV6-5,.,TRBJ2-2,CASSPQGGGELFF,TGTGCCAGCAGTCCACAGGGAGGCGGGGAGCTGTTTTTT
once,TRBV18,.,TRBJ1-5,CASSRTGTGNQPQHF,TGTGCCAGCTCACGAACCGGGACCGGGAATCAGCCCCAGCATTTT
.,TRBV4-1,TRBD1,TRBJ2-5,CASSHLGQGGGHQETQYF,TGCGCCAGCAGCCATCTGGGACAGGGAGGCGGACACCAAGAGACCCAGTACTTC
.,TRBV5-4,.,TRBJ2-7,CASSWDGGSDEQYF,TGTGCCAGCAGCTGGGACGGAGGGTCCGACGAGCAGTACTTC
.,TRBV25-1,TRBD1,TRBJ2-1,CASSSRQGSYNEQFF,TGTGCCAGCAGCTCGCGACAGGGCTCCTACAATGAGCAGTTCTTC
.,TRBV15,.,TRBJ2-1,CATSRDVVGQNNEQFF,TGTGCCACCAGCAGAGATGTGGTGGGTCAGAACAATGAGCAGTTCTTC
.,TRBV20-1,.,TRBJ2-3,CSAPLREGPDTQYF,TGCAGTGCCCCCCTCCGGGAAGGGCCAGATACGCAGTATTTT
.,TRBV4-1,TRBD2,TRBJ2-1,CASRKRLAGESEQFF,TGCGCCAGCAGGAAACGACTAGCGGGAGAGTCTGAGCAGTTCTTC
.,TRBV2,.,TRBJ2-6,CASSAQWSGANVLTF,TGTGCCAGCAGTGCCCAGTGGTCTGGGGCCAACGTCCTGACTTTC
.,TRBV10-3,.,TRBJ1-2,CAIRTPGDYGYTF,TGTGCCATCAGGACCCCAGGAGACTATGGCTACACCTTC
.,TRBV20-1,.,TRBJ1-3,CSARDSGNTIYF,TGCAGTGCTAGAGATAGTGGGAACACCATATATTTT
.,TRBV7-6,.,TRBJ1-6,CATSPTQGGSPLHF,TGTGCCACGTCCCCTACACAGGGCGGCTCACCCCTCCACTTT
.,TRBV9,TRBD2,TRBJ2-1,CASSVGEGEQFF,TGTGCCAGCAGCGTAGGGGAGGGTGAGCAGTTCTTC
.,TRBV20-1,TRBD1,TRBJ1-1,CSARLTGTGNTEAFF,TGCAGTGCTAGGTTGACGGGGACAGGGAACACTGAAGCTTTCTTT
.,TRBV9,.,TRBJ2-3,CASSDLTDTQYF,TGTGCCAGCAGCGACCTCACAGATACGCAGTATTTT
.,TRBV2,.,TRBJ1-5,CASSERGNQPQHF,TGTGCCAGCAGTGAGAGAGGCAATCAGCCCCAGCATTTT
.,TRBV7-9,.,TRBJ2-7,CASSLLGSEQYF,TGTGCCAGCAGCTTACTGGGGTCCGAGCAGTACTTC
.,TRBV5-1,.,TRBJ2-7,CASSETNNYEQYF,TGCGCCAGCAGCGAGACAAACAACTACGAGCAGTACTTC
.,TRBV15,.,TRBJ2-3,CATSRGVLVGDTQYF,TGTGCCACCAGCAGAGGAGTCTTGGTCGGGGATACGCAGTATTTT
few,TRBV7-9,.,TRBJ1-6,CASSLGQTNSPLHF,TGTGCCAGCAGCTTAGGGCAGACCAATTCACCCCTCCACTTT
.,TRBV20-1,.,TRBJ2-3,CSARDLLDTQYF,TGCAGTGCTAGAGATCTTCTGGATACGCAGTATTTT